The rows below give T cell receptor beta chains drawn from one sample of a study of cytomegalovirus exposure and HLA in healthy donors. Clones were sequenced by immunoSEQ multiplex PCR, and TCRdb holds only the in-frame ones, with some missing. The table records about 190,000 clones, 74% of them present only once. Specimen: PBMCs. All receptors come from a woman aged 25 to 39 in good health and CMV-seropositive. Both conserved end residues are part of each CDR3. D genes are given only for firm matches. The size field is filled for only some rows; it gives once, few, many or a size class.

v_gene	d_gene	j_gene	abundance	CDR3nt	CDR3aa
TRBV2	.	TRBJ1-5	.	TGTGCCAGCAGCGGAGGATTCAATCAGCCCCAGCATTTT	CASSGGFNQPQHF
TRBV6-5	.	TRBJ1-5	.	TGTGCCAGCAGCCCCAGACAGCCAAATCAGCCCCAGCATTTT	CASSPRQPNQPQHF
TRBV18	TRBD1	TRBJ1-2	.	TGTGCCAGCTCACCACCGAATTCCAGGGGGCAATTGTTTTCCTATGGCTACACCTTC	CASSPPNSRGQLFSYGYTF
TRBV9	.	TRBJ2-2	once	TGTGCCAGCAGCGGTAGCGGAGGTACGAACACCGGGGAGCTGTTTTTT	CASSGSGGTNTGELFF
TRBV6-1	.	TRBJ2-7	once	TGTGCCGGCGGAGTCGGGTACGAGCAGTACTTC	CAGGVGYEQYF
TRBV7-2	TRBD1	TRBJ2-7	.	TGTGCCAGCAGCTTAGACACAGGGGCCGACGAGCAGTACTTC	CASSLDTGADEQYF
TRBV5-1	TRBD2	TRBJ2-1	.	TGCGCCAGCAGCTTAACGGGAGGGCCCCTCAATGAGCAGTTCTTC	CASSLTGGPLNEQFF
TRBV6-1	TRBD1	TRBJ1-5	once	TGTGCCAGCAGTGAAGGGAACAGGGGGCAGCCCCAGCATTTT	CASSEGNRGQPQHF
TRBV7-6	.	TRBJ2-5	few	TGTGCCAGCAGCTTAGATCAGGGGGCGCGGGAGCAGTACTTC	CASSLDQGAREQYF
TRBV1	.	TRBJ1-1	.	TGCACCAGCAGCCACAGACAGGGGGGGAACACTGAAGCTTTCTTT	CTSSHRQGGNTEAFF
TRBV7-9	TRBD2	TRBJ2-7	few	TGTGCCAGCAGCTTAGCGTGGGGGGAGGGCCTCTACGAGCAGTACTTC	CASSLAWGEGLYEQYF
TRBV28	TRBD1	TRBJ2-1	.	TGTGCCAGCAGTTTGGTGTTTGAAGGGGGCGATGCGTTCTTC	CASSLVFEGGDAFF
TRBV6-5	.	TRBJ2-3	once	TGTGCCAGCAGTTACGCGGATACGCAGTATTTT	CASSYADTQYF
TRBV2	TRBD1	TRBJ2-1	.	TGTGCCAGCAGGGACAGGGGAGGGAATGAGCAGTTCTTC	CASRDRGGNEQFF
TRBV28	.	TRBJ2-7	.	TGTGCCAGCAGTTCACCGACGGTTCGCGGGACCTACGAGCAGTACTTC	CASSSPTVRGTYEQYF
TRBV5-1	.	TRBJ2-2	.	TGCGCCAGCAGCTTGCGGGTTGGCACCGGGGAGCTGTTTTTT	CASSLRVGTGELFF
TRBV5-5	.	TRBJ2-1	.	TGTGCCAGCAGCGGCCCCGGGTCCAATGAGCAGTTCTTC	CASSGPGSNEQFF
TRBV2	TRBD2	TRBJ2-1	.	TGTGCCAGCAGTGAGCAGGGAGGGGACAATGAGCAGTTCTTC	CASSEQGGDNEQFF
TRBV11-2	TRBD1	TRBJ1-4	.	TGTGCCAGCAGCCCAGGGGGCGGGATAGGGGAAAAACTGTTTTTT	CASSPGGGIGEKLFF
TRBV18	.	TRBJ1-1	.	TGTGCCAGCTCACCATGGGTCCTCAGGATGAACACTGAAGCTTTCTTT	CASSPWVLRMNTEAFF
TRBV5-1	.	TRBJ2-7	.	TGCGCCAGCAGCTTGGGAGGCTTCTCTAACCCCTACGAGCAGTACTTC	CASSLGGFSNPYEQYF
TRBV10-3	TRBD2	TRBJ2-2	.	TGTGCCATCATGGCTAGCGGGGCGAACACCGGGGAGCTGTTTTTT	CAIMASGANTGELFF
TRBV29-1	TRBD2	TRBJ2-7	.	TGCAGCGTTGAAGTCGGGGGGAACGAGCAGTACTTC	CSVEVGGNEQYF